This section outlines one T cell receptor beta chain sequence together with its context. The antigen remains unidentified. The read ends 3 residues shy of where the CDR3 ends; the end is completed using the germline J gene. This sample was taken from a study of T cells in women clearing cervical HPV infection. About the study: Women with histologically confirmed HPV16-related CIN3 or worse, 2 with invasive cancer, served as cases.

The repertoire was sequenced with immunoSEQ multiplex PCR; TCRdb's copy has only in-frame clones and lacks some. The sample data list roughly 30,000 clones. The CDR3 runs 15 residues. CDR1 is MNHEY, CDR2 SVGEGT, per germline. V lost 5 bases, J lost 2 bases, and 8 bases stayed unmatched. Study results and limitations: TRBV6-7 relative abundance averaged roughly 0.099% in cases and around 0.17% in controls.

Specimen: blood buffy coat. The chain combines TRBV6-2 or TRBV6-3 with TRBJ1-2; TRBD1 aligns across 7 bases. The receptor's source is a woman aged 18 to 75 with a cervical HPV16 infection that either progressed to CIN3+ or cleared (not recorded which). This CDR3 is CASSHPDRDNYGYTF. CDR3 bases read: TGTGCCAGCAGTCACCCAGACAGGGACAACTATGGC.